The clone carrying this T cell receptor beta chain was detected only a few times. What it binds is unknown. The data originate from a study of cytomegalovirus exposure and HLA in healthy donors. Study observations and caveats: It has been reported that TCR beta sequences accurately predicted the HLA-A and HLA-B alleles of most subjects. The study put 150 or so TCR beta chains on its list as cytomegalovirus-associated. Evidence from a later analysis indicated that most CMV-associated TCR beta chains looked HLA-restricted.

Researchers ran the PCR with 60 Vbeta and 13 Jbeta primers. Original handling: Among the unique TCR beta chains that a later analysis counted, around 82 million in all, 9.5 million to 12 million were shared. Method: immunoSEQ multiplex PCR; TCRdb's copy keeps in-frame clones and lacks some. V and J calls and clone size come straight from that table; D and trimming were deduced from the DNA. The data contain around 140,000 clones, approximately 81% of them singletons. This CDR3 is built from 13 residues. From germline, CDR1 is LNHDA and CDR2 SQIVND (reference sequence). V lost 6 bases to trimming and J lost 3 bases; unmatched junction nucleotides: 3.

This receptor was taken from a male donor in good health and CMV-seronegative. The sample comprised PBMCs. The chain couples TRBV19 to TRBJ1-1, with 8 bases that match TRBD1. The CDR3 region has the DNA TGTGCCAGTAGAGGGACAGGTTACACTGAAGCTTTCTTT. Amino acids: CASRGTGYTEAFF.